This T cell receptor beta chain was recovered during a study of blood T cells in healthy people across ages (dated by TCRdb to between 2015 and 2016). A note on the overall study: In model experiments, roughly one uniquely barcoded TCR beta cDNA molecule per two T cells was captured by template switching. Age-related changes in TCR beta repertoire diversity were measured in the study by deep sequencing normalized with unique cDNA molecular identifiers. Donors were grouped into four age groups: young (average approximately 15 years), middle-aged (about 40), aged (about 60) and long-lived (just over 80). To avoid experimental bias, donors of different ages were distributed randomly across sequencing lanes. Using the same blood draw, the study looked at two additional independent replicas of 1 million unique cDNA reads for two donors, one aged 18 to 30 and the other aged 80 or older.

What the work shows at the level of the full study, not this receptor alone: Total diversity estimates from one million sequenced T cells were considered lower bounds and underestimates. As age increased, observed TCR beta diversity per million T cells dropped in a roughly linear way, and a significant reduction was already evident by age about 40. Bulk unsorted PBMC profiling prevented conclusive comparison of naive and antigen-experienced compartments. Compared with the aged group, more naive CD4+ T cells, fewer expanded clones and increased TCR diversity were shown by the long-lived group, suggesting age selection. Observed TCR beta diversity correlated strongly with the percentage of naive T cells measured by flow cytometry. Donor CMV infection status was unknown, potentially confounding age-related changes in expanded clonotypes.

Preparation of the library involved 5' RACE. The sequencing machine was an Illumina HiSeq 2500. A second PCR of about 7 to 12 cycles was run with a J-beta primer mix and a sample-barcoded 5' primer. A template-switch 5' adaptor carrying 12 random nucleotides introduced a unique molecular identifier onto each TCR beta cDNA molecule. Each sample yielded at least 2.5 million CDR3-containing paired-end reads. The Mint cDNA synthesis kit, primed by a TRBC-specific oligonucleotide, was used to synthesize first-strand cDNA from all RNA. After uracil-DNA glycosylase treatment, a first 18-cycle PCR used universal primers M1SS and BC2_uni_R on all cDNA. Concerning the study's data processing: For normalization, 1 million high-quality reads were randomly selected from each sample, with every read carrying a distinct molecular identifier. Reads with shared molecular identifiers were discarded instead of being binned into consensus sequences. MiTCR, run with a Q25 quality threshold and the strictest error-elimination algorithm, handled CDR3 identification, clonotype clustering and error correction. A nonparametric unseen species model with Euler transformation was used to estimate lower-bound total TCR beta diversity. Using fastp trimming at Q25 and MiXCR clonotype assembly, TCRdb reanalyzed the public sequencing data and kept in-frame beta chains. Identical CDR3 protein sequences are pooled into one entry, listed with their most common genes and DNA. The V and J calls come from TCRdb's annotation, not from the publication. This sample holds approximately 670,000 distinct CDR3 sequences; roughly two fifths were observed only once. Around 32% of the sample is in the top ten clones.

The approximately 40 donors, aged about 6 to 100 years, were systemically healthy Caucasian individuals from Russia. Around 10 milliliters of peripheral blood were drawn from each donor into EDTA-treated Vacutainer tubes. Ficoll-Paque density-gradient centrifugation was used to isolate PBMCs, with at least 6.5 million per sample. Trizol reagent was used to extract total RNA from PBMCs, with at least 6 micrograms per sample. For every donor, an aliquot of PBMCs went through flow cytometry to measure the percentages of naive CD45RAhigh/CD27high T cells. Inclusive of the bounding cysteine and phenylalanine, the CDR3 is 15 residues long. The only DNA kept is the CDR3, 45 bases in frame from the first base. Sequences DFQATT (CDR1) and SNEGSKA (CDR2) are obtained from the germline V gene (reference sequence). The V end loses 0 bases and the J end loses 5 bases, and a stretch of 16 bases separates them.

Concerning this clonotype itself: The antigen this receptor binds is unknown. One base away there is no much larger clone; base qualities are not given.

The rearranged segments are TRBV20-1 and TRBJ2-5, with TRBD2 tentatively as D gene (6 bases match). The specimen sequenced was blood. The sequence derives from a man at least 80 years old in good health. At the DNA level, the sequence is TGCAGTGCTAGAGATCCGCGGGACCCGGGGGAGACCCAGTACTTC. Translation gives CSARDPRDPGETQYF.